One sample yielded the 31 T cell receptor beta chains listed below, sequenced in a study of radiation and T cells in renal cell carcinoma. Regarding time point: blood 2 weeks post-SBRT. Treatment meaning: 15 Gy SBRT to primary tumor, nephrectomy 4 weeks later. The repertoire was sequenced with immunoSEQ multiplex PCR; TCRdb's copy has only in-frame clones and lacks some. In the table there are tens of thousands of clones, 80% of which are singletons. The material was blood, obtained from a patient whose treatment included radiotherapy and nephrectomy. These receptor sequences come from a woman in her sixties or seventies with renal cell carcinoma.

CDR3 protein: CASSGSSGYEQYF. The CDR3 nucleotides read TGTGCCAGCAGTGGATCCAGCGGCTACGAGCAGTACTTC. J is TRBJ2-7 and V is TRBV2, with D perhaps TRBD2 (5 bases). Trimming took off 4 bases at V and 3 bases at J, with 10 bases between the two ends. Germline CDR1 SNHLY, CDR2 FYNNEI. This CDR3 is 13 amino acids long.

The chain employs TRBV2 and TRBJ2-2; D remains ambiguous. Trimming cost V 6 bases and J 5 bases, with 13 bases left between them. The germline V gene encodes CDR1 SNHLY and CDR2 FYNNEI. This CDR3 comprises 14 residues. CDR3 DNA: TGTGCCAGCAGAGCCGGCGTAGTGACCGGGGAGCTGTTTTTT. It translates to CASRAGVVTGELFF.

CDR3 sequence reads: CASSRQRGETQYF. CDR3 nucleotide sequence: TGTGCCAGTTCGAGACAGCGCGGGGAGACCCAGTACTTC. The chain is built from TRBV19 and TRBJ2-5; the D call may be TRBD1 or TRBD2 (5 bases each). The CDR3 spans 13 residues. Looked up from germline, CDR1 is LNHDA and CDR2 is SQIVND (reference sequence). Deletions cut 8 bases from V and 5 bases from J, with 15 bases between.

This clone was found a few times. The CDR3 protein is CASSDPGVQDTQYF. DNA for the CDR3: TGTGCCAGCAGCGACCCTGGGGTTCAGGATACGCAGTATTTT. V and J are TRBV9 and TRBJ2-3; D gene unclear. With 3 bases removed from V and 6 bases from J, the gap between germline ends came to 14 bases. The length of the CDR3 is 14 residues. The germline CDR1 and CDR2 sequences are SGDLS and YYNGEE.

The genes are TRBV9 and TRBJ2-5, with TRBD2 as a possible D gene (6 bases). The end of the DNA is better explained by TRBJ2-7, so the J call may be wrong. CDR3 length: 13 amino acids. Germline V gives CDR1 SGDLS, CDR2 YYNGEE. CDR3 coding DNA: TGTGCCAGCAGCCTTTATGCGGGGTACGAGCAGTACTTC. Its translation is CASSLYAGYEQYF.

V and J are TRBV15 and TRBJ1-3; D not resolved. This CDR3 comprises 14 residues. Between the trimmed V and J ends, which lost 0 bases and 0 bases, there was a span of 3 bases. In germline, CDR1 is LNHNV, CDR2 YYDKDF (reference sequence). The CDR3 spells CATSRDFSGNTIYF. In DNA form, the CDR3 reads TGTGCCACCAGCAGAGATTTCTCTGGAAACACCATATATTTT.

This clone was recorded a few times. This chain connects TRBV18 to TRBJ1-6, with a tentative D call TRBD1 (5 bases). The germline gives CDR1 KGHSH, CDR2 LQKENI. The CDR3 extends over 16 amino acids. Trimming removed 4 bases from V and 8 bases from J, with 18 bases in between. CDR3 sequence reads: CASSRGESRSHSPLHF. The CDR3 bases are TGTGCCAGCTCACGGGGGGAGTCCAGGTCCCATTCACCCCTCCACTTT.

The J gene is TRBJ2-7, the V gene TRBV27, with 9 bases identical to TRBD2. V trimming: 5 bases; J trimming: 7 bases; junction bases outside the gene matches: 12. The germline V gene has CDR1 MNHEY and CDR2 SMNVEV (reference sequence). The CDR3 sequence is 15 residues long. CDR3 nucleotide sequence: TGTGCCAGCAGTATTATAGCGGGAGCTTTCCGAGAGCAGTACTTC. The encoded protein is CASSIIAGAFREQYF.

The chain joins TRBV6-6 to TRBJ2-2, with TRBD1 matching over 8 bases. There are 13 residues in the CDR3. V was pared by 9 bases and J by 7 bases, with 7 bases of the junction left unmatched. Germline V gene data show CDR1 as MNHNY and CDR2 as SVGAGI (reference sequence). The CDR3 nucleotides are TGTGCCAGTTGCAGGGGGCCTATCGGGGAGCTGTTTTTT. Translating gives CASCRGPIGELFF.

This clone was seen a few times. V is TRBV5-1 and J is TRBJ1-1, with D possibly matching TRBD1 (5 bases). Trimming stripped 0 bases from V and 1 base from J, with 10 bases between. The CDR3 spans 15 residues. CDR1 is SGHRS and CDR2 is YFSETQ in the germline V gene. In DNA, the CDR3 is TGCGCCAGCAGCTTGGCGGCAGGGAGGAACACTGAAGCTTTCTTT. Residues: CASSLAAGRNTEAFF.

A remark on this clone: A far more abundant clone sits one base away, making this likely a read error. Other DNA sequences from this sample encode an identical CDR3 as well. The chain combines TRBV5-1 with TRBJ2-7, with 8 bases fitting TRBD1. Per germline, CDR1 SGHRS and CDR2 YFSETQ. Unmatched junction bases numbered 2, after V lost 3 bases and J lost 3 bases. The CDR3 spans 13 residues. The CDR3 DNA reads TGCGCCAGCAGCTCCGGACAGGGCTACGAGCAGTACTTC. It specifies CASSSGQGYEQYF. The full variable domain, completed using reference TRBV5-1 and TRBJ2-7, is KAGVTQTPRYLIKTRGQQVTLSCSPISGHRSVSWYQQTPGQGLQFLFEYFSETQRNKGNFPGRFSGRQFSNSRSEMNVSTLELGDSALYLCASSSGQGYEQYFGPGTRLTVT.

The chain couples TRBV14 to TRBJ2-2, with 7 bases lining up with TRBD2. Looked up from germline, CDR1 is SGHDN and CDR2 is FVKESK. The CDR3 is 14 amino acids. The V segment lost 5 bases and the J segment 4 bases; nucleotides outside the gene matches: 4. CDR3 loop: CASSGLEGTGELFF. CDR3 nucleotide sequence: TGTGCCAGCAGCGGACTAGAGGGCACCGGGGAGCTGTTTTTT.

V usage is TRBV27 and J usage is TRBJ2-1; D is possibly TRBD2 (5 bases). V dropped 2 bases and J dropped 2 bases, with 10 bases sitting between them. The germline V gene has CDR1 MNHEY and CDR2 SMNVEV (reference sequence). The CDR3 totals 15 residues. The CDR3 region has the DNA TGTGCCAGCAGTTTAGAGCGGCCGACCTACAATGAGCAGTTCTTC. It translates to CASSLERPTYNEQFF.

The chain is built from TRBV5-6 and TRBJ2-1; a possible D gene is TRBD1 (6 bases). This CDR3 has 16 amino acids. Germline V gene lookup returns CDR1 SGHDT and CDR2 YYEEEE. V was shortened by 5 bases and J by 7 bases, with 22 bases between the two germline ends. CDR3: CASSFTLTGLLNEQFF. As DNA, the CDR3 is TGTGCCAGCAGTTTTACCCTCACAGGGCTGCTAAATGAGCAGTTCTTC.

The V gene is TRBV5-1, the J gene TRBJ1-4; possible D gene TRBD1, 5 bases. Germline V lookup: CDR1 SGHRS, CDR2 YFSETQ. The CDR3 totals 14 residues. With 1 base removed from V and 8 bases from J, the gap between germline ends came to 12 bases. In nucleotides, the CDR3 is TGCGCCAGCAGCTTGACCAGGCGGGGGGAAAAACTGTTTTTT. It codes for CASSLTRRGEKLFF.

The chain recombines TRBV4-3 with TRBJ2-1; D not certain. There are 12 residues in the CDR3. Trimming removed 4 bases from V and 4 bases from J, with 5 bases in between. Looked up from germline, CDR1 is LGHNA and CDR2 is YSLEER. CDR3 in amino acids: CASSLSYNEQFF. The CDR3 DNA reads TGCGCCAGCAGCCTGTCTTACAATGAGCAGTTCTTC.

This clone is large in the sample. V gene TRBV27 combines with J gene TRBJ2-3; 11 positions agree with TRBD2. Germline assignment: CDR1 MNHEY and CDR2 SMNVEV (reference sequence). The junction had 3 bases not matched to a gene; V was cut back by 6 bases and J by 1 base. There are 15 residues in the CDR3. The CDR3 here is CASSLTSGGTDTQYF. The DNA of the CDR3 is TGTGCCAGCAGCCTGACTAGCGGGGGCACAGATACGCAGTATTTT.

This sequence joins TRBV6-5 and TRBJ2-5, with D perhaps matching TRBD1 (5 bases). Germline values: CDR1 MNHEY, CDR2 SVGAGI. CDR3 length: 14 amino acids. Trimming stripped 2 bases from V and 5 bases from J, with 12 bases between. The CDR3 protein is CASSYPGQGETQYF. DNA for the CDR3: TGTGCCAGCAGTTACCCCGGGCAGGGTGAGACCCAGTACTTC.

The chain uses TRBV2 and TRBJ2-7; TRBD2 is a possible D gene (5 bases). The V gene lost 8 bases and the J gene lost 3 bases, with 8 bases spanning the gap. The CDR3 is made up of 11 amino acids. The germline CDR1 and CDR2 sequences are SNHLY and FYNNEI. In DNA, the CDR3 is TGTGCCAGCGGGGAGCTCTACGAGCAGTACTTC. Protein: CASGELYEQYF. The whole variable domain, remainder taken from reference TRBV2 and TRBJ2-7, is EPEVTQTPSHQVTQMGQEVILRCVPISNHLYFYWYRQILGQKVEFLVSFYNNEISEKSEIFDDQFSVERPDGSNFTLKIRSTKLEDSAMYFCASGELYEQYFGPGTRLTVT.

The CDR3 reads CASSRDRATEAFF. The CDR3 DNA reads as TGTGCCAGCAGCCGGGACAGGGCGACTGAAGCTTTCTTT. The chain is built from TRBV7-9 and TRBJ1-1; 9 nucleotides align to TRBD1. The V and J ends lost 5 bases and 5 bases, in that order; junction bases with no gene match: 3. CDR1 is SEHNR, CDR2 FQNEAQ, per germline (reference sequence). The CDR3 contains 13 residues.

The CDR3: CASSPGTGSNTEAFF. CDR3 nucleotides: TGTGCCAGCAGTCCCGGGACAGGATCGAACACTGAAGCTTTCTTT. V and J are TRBV6-1 and TRBJ1-1, with 8 positions matching TRBD1. The CDR3 runs to 15 residues. Germline lookup yields CDR1 MNHNS and CDR2 SASEGT. The V and J ends lost 5 bases and 1 base, in that order; junction bases with no gene match: 6.

This clone was counted between two and nine times. This chain uses TRBV7-2 with TRBJ2-1; 14 bases are shared with TRBD2. Unmatched junction bases numbered 1, after V lost 6 bases and J lost 9 bases. The CDR3 extends over 13 amino acids. Germline CDR1 reads SGHTA; CDR2 reads FQGNSA. The CDR3 here is CASRGLAGVEQFF. The CDR3, as DNA: TGTGCCAGCAGGGGACTAGCGGGAGTTGAGCAGTTCTTC.

This rearrangement joins TRBV29-1 to TRBJ2-7, with TRBD1 matching over 7 bases. Losses at the gene ends were 5 bases for V and 4 bases for J; bases not matched to a gene: 5. Germline V gene data show CDR1 as SQVTM and CDR2 as ANQGSEA. The CDR3 is made up of 12 amino acids. CDR3 in amino acids: CSVRRQGYEQYF. DNA of the CDR3: TGCAGCGTTCGACGACAGGGATACGAGCAGTACTTC.

The CDR3 coding sequence is TGTGCCAGTAGCCCCCCTTTGGGACAAGGTAGCGCTGAAGCTTTCTTT. It encodes CASSPPLGQGSAEAFF. The chain combines TRBV19 with TRBJ1-1, with D possibly being TRBD1 (6 bases). CDR3 length equals 16 residues. Germline CDR1 is LNHDA and CDR2 is SQIVND (reference sequence). The germline V and J ends were trimmed by 6 bases and 6 bases, with 23 bases remaining between them.

This clone was counted between two and nine times. The V gene is TRBV7-9, the J gene TRBJ1-4; the D is unclear. The V end lost 0 bases, the J end lost 8 bases, and 7 bases lay between the germline ends. Germline V lookup: CDR1 SEHNR, CDR2 FQNEAQ (reference sequence). The CDR3 totals 13 residues. The CDR3 region is CASSLAGREKLFF. CDR3 coding DNA: TGTGCCAGCAGCTTAGCCGGTAGGGAAAAACTGTTTTTT. The complete variable domain, with remaining parts taken from reference TRBV7-9 and TRBJ1-4, reads DTGVSQNPRHKITKRGQNVTFRCDPISEHNRLYWYRQTLGQGPEFLTYFQNEAQLEKSRLLSDRFSAERPKGSFSTLEIQRTEQGDSAMYLCASSLAGREKLFFGSGTQLSVL.

The V call is TRBV7-2, the J call TRBJ1-3, with a weak D call TRBD1 (5 bases). This CDR3 contains 15 residues. Trimming cost V 4 bases and J 0 bases, with 10 bases left between them. Germline V CDR1 and CDR2: SGHTA, FQGNSA. The CDR3 nucleotides read TGTGCCAGCAGCTCTCAGGGCCCCTCTGGAAACACCATATATTTT. It encodes CASSSQGPSGNTIYF.

The chain carries TRBV4-1 and TRBJ2-1; 12 bases are shared with TRBD2. Trimming removed 0 bases from V and 4 bases from J; junction bases left unmatched: 7. The CDR3 length is 18 residues. CDR1 is MGHRA, CDR2 YSYEKL, per germline. The CDR3 protein is CASSQDGLAGGFYNEQFF. CDR3 nucleotides: TGCGCCAGCAGCCAAGATGGTCTAGCGGGGGGGTTTTACAATGAGCAGTTCTTC.

The genes are TRBV6-5 and TRBJ1-4, with D maybe TRBD1 (6 bases). V was shortened by 4 bases and J by 8 bases, with 17 bases between the two germline ends. The CDR3 sequence is 15 residues long. CDR1 and CDR2 from the germline V gene are MNHEY and SVGAGI. CDR3 sequence: CASSSQGGPDEKLFF. The CDR3 nucleotides are TGTGCCAGCAGTTCCCAAGGGGGTCCGGACGAAAAACTGTTTTTT.

This chain connects TRBV12-5 to TRBJ2-3, with 7 bases fitting TRBD2. CDR3 length: 17 residues. Germline CDR1 LGHNT, CDR2 FRNRAP. Trimming cost V 1 base and J 0 bases; bases outside gene matches: 7. The CDR3 nucleotides read TGTGCTAGTGGTTTGGCGGTGACTAGCTCTAGCACAGATACGCAGTATTTT. It specifies CASGLAVTSSSTDTQYF.

V usage is TRBV29-1 and J usage is TRBJ1-2; D gene uncertain. The V and J ends lost 2 bases and 2 bases respectively, with 12 bases between them. The germline V gene encodes CDR1 SQVTM and CDR2 ANQGSEA. The CDR3 runs to 14 residues. CDR3 DNA sequence: TGCAGCGTTGAATTGGCAGACCTAAACTATGGCTACACCTTC. Translating gives CSVELADLNYGYTF.

The chain couples TRBV6-6 to TRBJ1-5; D ambiguous. The CDR3 runs to 12 residues. Per the germline V gene, CDR1 is MNHNY and CDR2 is SVGAGI (reference sequence). V lost 3 bases, J lost 5 bases, and 5 bases lay in between. The CDR3 sequence is CASSYRDQPQHF. CDR3 nucleotide sequence: TGTGCCAGCAGTTATAGGGATCAGCCCCAGCATTTT.